This T cell receptor (beta chain) comes out of a study of human T cells and chemical hapten exposure. Study in general: Sensitization employed 2% DPC on about 2 cm by about 2 cm of upper inner arm skin. Study conclusions and caveats: No shift was seen in TCRs above 1 in 1000 frequency with DPC sensitization.

Germline-derived CDR1 and CDR2 are SGHVS and FQNEAQ. CDR3 length: 16 amino acids. The V gene lost 3 bases and the J gene lost 0 bases, with 15 bases spanning the gap. This clonotype has more than one count but fewer than ten. The antigen is not known. One entry per CDR3 protein results from TCRdb running MiXCR on the RACE reads. The data show some 38,000 distinct CDR3 sequences, with 7.5% to 9% seen just once and about 1.2% held by the top ten. Time point indicated: pre-sensitization, week 0. Treatment: therapeutic diphenylcyclopropenone sensitization with weekly scalp DPC. The input for sequencing was whole blood, taken in connection with sensitization to the hapten diphenylcyclopropenone (DPC). This TCR was recovered from a woman in her fifties or sixties with alopecia areata. Some clones in this sample may be carry-over from other donors' samples. This rearrangement joins TRBV7-8 to TRBJ2-7; perhaps D is TRBD1 or TRBD2 (5 bases each). CDR3 sequence: CASSFGGPGSSYEQYF. The DNA for the CDR3 is TGTGCCAGCAGCTTTGGGGGTCCAGGGAGCTCCTACGAGCAGTACTTC.